A single sample is the source of the 7 T cell receptor beta chains below, sequenced in a study of spatial heterogeneity in lung cancer. Whole-study results and caveats: Expanded intratumoral alpha and beta TCR counts tracked tumor mutation counts.

MiXCR was run by TCRdb on the 5' RACE reads, yielding one entry per CDR3 protein. The repertoire holds 7,500 to 10,000 distinct CDR3 sequences, with about 54% as singletons. Regarding time point: sample taken at primary tumor resection. No antigen has been assigned to these receptors. The sequencing used lung tumor tissue, collected at surgery. These receptors originate from a female donor with early-stage non-small cell lung cancer.

Comments on this clonotype: This beta chain is an unintended read in a library built for alpha chains; its size means little. This chain links TRBV12-3 or TRBV12-4 with TRBJ2-1, with D possibly being TRBD1 (5 bases). The V and J ends lost 6 bases and 2 bases respectively, with 5 bases between them. The CDR3 length is 12 residues. In DNA, the CDR3 is TGTGCCAGCAGCAGGGCCTACAATGAGCAGTTCTTC. This translates into CASSRAYNEQFF.

To note about this clonotype: For a library built for alpha chains, this beta chain is a stray read; little rests on its size. The rearrangement uses TRBV7-6 and TRBJ2-7; either TRBD1 or TRBD2 may supply D (5 bases each). Germline V gives CDR1 SGHVS, CDR2 FNYEAQ. Between the trimmed V and J ends, which lost 5 bases and 6 bases, there was a span of 14 bases. This CDR3 comprises 13 residues. DNA of the CDR3: TGTGCCAGCAGCACTCGGGGCGTTCGCGAGCAGTACTTC. Its translation is CASSTRGVREQYF.

As concerns this clonotype: As an off-target read in a library built for alpha chains, this beta chain has a frequency of little significance. The chain combines TRBV21-1 with TRBJ1-2; the D call TRBD1 from the table was never checked on the DNA. TRBV21-1 is a pseudogene locus. This CDR3 comprises 13 residues. CDR3 in DNA: TGTGCCAGCAGTTCCCGACAGAACTATGGCTACACCTTC. Amino acid sequence: CASSSRQNYGYTF.

In regard to this clonotype: This beta chain lies outside the target of a library built for alpha chains; its clone size means little. The chain uses TRBV5-1 and TRBJ2-3; D remains ambiguous. The CDR3 spans 14 residues. The germline gives CDR1 SGHRS, CDR2 YFSETQ. V was clipped by 0 bases and J by 2 bases, with 7 bases between them. CDR3: CASSLGLTTDTQYF. In DNA, the CDR3 is TGCGCCAGCAGCTTGGGACTCACCACAGATACGCAGTATTTT.

This clonotype showed up just a few times. Since it is a stray read in a library aimed at alpha chains, this beta chain has a size that is not meaningful. The rearrangement uses TRBV7-2 and TRBJ2-1; TRBD2 might be the D (5 bases). Deletions cut 5 bases from V and 4 bases from J, with 18 bases between. The CDR3 sequence is 16 residues long. The germline V gene has CDR1 SGHTA and CDR2 FQGNSA. The chain's CDR3 is CASSRSRVGGYNEQFF. CDR3 DNA sequence: TGTGCCAGCAGCCGGAGCCGGGTCGGCGGGTACAATGAGCAGTTCTTC. The whole variable domain, remainder taken from reference TRBV7-2 and TRBJ2-1, is GAGVSQSPSNKVTEKGKDVELRCDPISGHTALYWYRQSLGQGLEFLIYFQGNSAPDKSGLPSDRFSAERTGGSVSTLTIQRTQQEDSAVYLCASSRSRVGGYNEQFFGPGTRLTVL.

Details on this clonotype: With the library built for alpha chains, this beta chain is off target and its frequency is not meaningful. The rearrangement joins TRBV18 to TRBJ2-4; 8 nucleotides align to TRBD1. Unmatched junction bases numbered 6, after V lost 2 bases and J lost 3 bases. Germline values: CDR1 KGHSH, CDR2 LQKENI. This CDR3 contains 16 residues. CDR3 sequence reads: CASSPKDRVYKNIQYF. CDR3 coding DNA: TGTGCCAGCTCACCAAAGGACAGGGTCTACAAAAACATTCAGTACTTC.

A remark on this clonotype: With the library built for alpha chains, this beta chain is off target and its frequency is not meaningful. The chain combines TRBV7-9 with TRBJ2-2; D uncertain. Looked up from germline, CDR1 is SEHNR and CDR2 is FQNEAQ (reference sequence). The CDR3 runs to 13 residues. Trimming left V 3 bases short and J 4 bases short, with 6 bases between. CDR3 sequence: CASSLVITGELFF. For the CDR3, the DNA is TGTGCCAGCAGCTTGGTGATCACCGGGGAGCTGTTTTTT.